These 5 T cell receptor beta chains share one sample of origin, sequenced in a study of blood T cell repertoires in COVID-19. Libraries were prepared by immunoSEQ multiplex PCR; TCRdb keeps only in-frame clonotypes and omits some of them. Here the sample spans around 310,000 clones, approximately 90% being singletons. The sample taken for sequencing was peripheral blood. Receptors originate from a woman in her fifties or sixties with acute or convalescent COVID-19.

This chain connects TRBV19 to TRBJ2-5; a weak D match, TRBD2 (5 bases). CDR1 is LNHDA and CDR2 is SQIVND in the germline V gene (reference sequence). V shed 5 bases and J shed 4 bases, with 11 bases lying between them. This CDR3 comprises 13 residues. The CDR3 sequence is CASSGLFGETQYF. CDR3 nucleotides: TGTGCCAGTAGTGGACTTTTCGGAGAGACCCAGTACTTC.

J is TRBJ1-1 and V is TRBV28, with D perhaps matching TRBD1 (6 bases). Germline V CDR1 and CDR2: MDHEN, SYDVKM. The V gene lost 6 bases and the J gene lost 11 bases, with 16 bases spanning the gap. The CDR3 totals 12 residues. The CDR3: CASRLGRGHAFF. The CDR3, as DNA: TGTGCCAGCAGACTAGGTAGGGGACACGCTTTCTTT.

The chain couples TRBV28 to TRBJ1-2; D is uncertain. Trimming stripped 4 bases from V and 3 bases from J, with 15 bases between. Germline V gives CDR1 MDHEN, CDR2 SYDVKM. This CDR3 is built from 15 residues. CDR3 bases: TGTGCCAGCAGTTCATTTAGCGCCCAGCACTATGGCTACACCTTC. Amino acids: CASSSFSAQHYGYTF.

V gene TRBV5-1 combines with J gene TRBJ1-4; tentatively, D is TRBD1 (6 bases). Germline lookup yields CDR1 SGHRS and CDR2 YFSETQ. There are 13 residues in the CDR3. V was trimmed by 0 bases and J by 7 bases, leaving 7 bases between them. The CDR3, as DNA: TGCGCCAGCAGCTTGGAGGGGGTTGAAAAACTGTTTTTT. It codes for CASSLEGVEKLFF.

The chain employs TRBV18 and TRBJ2-2; a possible D gene is TRBD2 (5 bases). The V gene's germline CDR1 is KGHSH and CDR2 LQKENI. This CDR3 comprises 14 residues. V was clipped by 6 bases and J by 2 bases, with 10 bases between them. The CDR3 DNA sequence: TGTGCCAGCTCGCCAACTAGAAACACCGGGGAGCTGTTTTTT. Protein: CASSPTRNTGELFF.